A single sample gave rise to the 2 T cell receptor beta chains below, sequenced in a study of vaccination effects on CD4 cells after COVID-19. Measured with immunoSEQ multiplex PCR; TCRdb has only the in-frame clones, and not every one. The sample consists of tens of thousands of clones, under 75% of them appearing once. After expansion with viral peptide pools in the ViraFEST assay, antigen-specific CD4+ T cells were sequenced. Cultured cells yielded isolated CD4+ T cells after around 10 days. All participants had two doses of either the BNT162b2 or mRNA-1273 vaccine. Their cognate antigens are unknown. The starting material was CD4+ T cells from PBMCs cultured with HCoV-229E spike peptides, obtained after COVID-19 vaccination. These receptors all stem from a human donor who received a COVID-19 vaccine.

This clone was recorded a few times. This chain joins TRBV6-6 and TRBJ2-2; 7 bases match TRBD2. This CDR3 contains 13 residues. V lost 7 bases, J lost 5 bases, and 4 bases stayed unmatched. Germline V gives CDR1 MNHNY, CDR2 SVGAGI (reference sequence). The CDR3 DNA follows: TGTGCCAGCAATAACGGGAGGACCGGGGAGCTGTTTTTT. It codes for CASNNGRTGELFF.

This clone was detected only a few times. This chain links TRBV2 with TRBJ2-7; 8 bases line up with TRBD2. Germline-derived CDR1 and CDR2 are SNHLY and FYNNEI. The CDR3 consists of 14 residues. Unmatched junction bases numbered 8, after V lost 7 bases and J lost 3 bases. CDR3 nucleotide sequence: TGTGCCAGCAAACGGACTAGCTCTAGCTACGAGCAGTACTTC. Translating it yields CASKRTSSSYEQYF.